This TCR beta chain was obtained from a study of cytomegalovirus exposure and HLA in healthy donors. This CDR3 has 14 residues. Germline V lookup: CDR1 SGDLS, CDR2 YYNGEE. Trimming took off 0 bases at V and 4 bases at J, with 9 bases between the two ends. Generated by immunoSEQ multiplex PCR, the TCRdb table keeps only in-frame clones and is missing some. The sample holds some 190,000 clones, approximately 85% seen once. Sequenced: PBMCs. The chain is built from TRBV9 and TRBJ2-3, with D perhaps TRBD2 (5 bases). The clonotype originates from a young woman in good health and CMV-seronegative. The chain's CDR3 is CASSVGGFADTQYF. CDR3 in DNA: TGTGCCAGCAGCGTAGGAGGGTTCGCAGATACGCAGTATTTT.